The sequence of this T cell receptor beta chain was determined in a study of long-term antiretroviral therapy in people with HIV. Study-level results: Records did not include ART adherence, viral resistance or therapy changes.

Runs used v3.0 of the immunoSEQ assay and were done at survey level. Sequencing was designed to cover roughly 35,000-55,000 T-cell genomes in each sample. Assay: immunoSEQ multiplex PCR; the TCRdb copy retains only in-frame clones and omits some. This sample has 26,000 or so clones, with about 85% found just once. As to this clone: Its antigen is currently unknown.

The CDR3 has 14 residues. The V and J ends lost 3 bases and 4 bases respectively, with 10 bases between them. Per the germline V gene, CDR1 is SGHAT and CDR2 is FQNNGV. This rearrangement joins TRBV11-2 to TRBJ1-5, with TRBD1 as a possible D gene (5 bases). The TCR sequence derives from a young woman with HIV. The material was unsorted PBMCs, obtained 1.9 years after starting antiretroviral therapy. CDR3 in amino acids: CASSFMGGNQPQHF. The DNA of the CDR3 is TGTGCCAGCAGCTTTATGGGGGGAAATCAGCCCCAGCATTTT.